This TCR beta chain was retrieved from a study of T-cell reconstitution after alpha-beta-depleted transplantation in children. Library preparation (for TCRbeta) was performed with unique molecular identifiers. TCRdb analysed the PCR reads with MiXCR anew, one entry per CDR3 protein. The sample lists about 340,000 distinct CDR3 sequences, about a tenth occurring once. Germline CDR1 SEHNR, CDR2 FQNEAQ (reference sequence). Trimming took 5 bases from V and 0 from J; bases not matched to a gene: 10. The CDR3 is 16 amino acids. The V gene is TRBV7-9, the J gene TRBJ2-7; TRBD2 matches 7 bases. This TCR came from a human donor who donated a stem cell graft to a child with acute lymphoblastic leukemia. Here the sequenced sample was PBMCs from the stem cell graft donor, taken from the stem cell graft. CDR3 in DNA: TGTGCCAGCAGCCTGGCGGGGCGGGAGCACTCCTACGAGCAGTACTTC. Translation gives CASSLAGREHSYEQYF.